This record concerns one T cell receptor beta chain sequence. This clonotype was observed many times. Its cognate antigen has yet to be identified. Base qualities are missing; no much larger clone stands one base away. Known numbers of KT2, a T cell clone whose TCR had been sequenced previously, were spiked into unfractionated PBMC to test the sensitivity and accuracy of the pipeline. KT2 cells were mixed with a fixed number of PBMC to create a range of KT2-to-PBMC ratios. The protocol used for the library was UMI-ligation and nested PCR. Using T4 RNA ligase 1, a single-stranded oligonucleotide bearing the Illumina SP2 sequence plus a UMI was ligated onto the 3' end of the cDNA. PCR1 ran roughly 4 cycles (98°C 15 s, 69°C 30 s, 72°C 40 s); the beta primer was an equimolar mix of RC1.1 and RC1.2 covering TRBC1 and TRBC2. Starting at PCR2, the TCR alpha and beta chains were handled separately, and sample indices and Illumina adaptors were added. The UMI was composed of 12 random nucleotides, arranged as two hexamers separated by a spacer, and was positioned after an 8-base spacer. The libraries were sequenced on an Illumina MiSeq using v2 2x251 paired-end chemistry, usually with over 9 samples in each run. PhiX DNA was added at roughly 4.5-8% to each sequencing library so that diversity was increased. The authors' analysis ran thus. Raw reads were converted to FASTQ with bcl2fastq and were demultiplexed by dual indices with Demultiplexor. V and J genes were assigned by Decombinator through tag matching, with a single base-pair mismatch permitted. UMIs were used by Collapsinator to correct both sequencing errors and frequency errors caused by PCR heterogeneity. CDR3Translator turned Decombinator identifiers into nucleotide sequence, translated that sequence into amino acids, and pulled out the CDR3 based on C- and N-terminal motifs. A cluster of KT2 sequences sharing one unique molecular identifier was counted as one distinct KT2 TCR. The public sequencing data were trimmed at Q25 with fastp and processed into clonotypes with MiXCR by TCRdb, which kept only in-frame beta chains. Rows with one shared CDR3 protein collapse into an entry with the most common genes and DNA. The V and J calls shown here were made by TCRdb, not taken from the authors' results. The sample table lists just under 50,000 distinct CDR3 sequences, 11% of them with a count of one. More than 9% of the sample is in the top ten clones.

The data derive from a study of quantifying T cell responses using KT2 cells (dated by TCRdb to about 2017). For the wider study: RNA was DNase-treated and reverse transcribed with TCR alpha and beta constant-region primers, mostly using SuperScript III. The efficiency of the T4 ligation step under optimum conditions was estimated to be greater than 8.5%. To prevent over-amplification, PCR2 was performed as a SYBR Green qPCR and halted at a predetermined fluorescence threshold.

General study outcomes and caveats: Even at the lowest spike-in tested, roughly one KT2 cell per 100,000 PBMC, KT2 sequences were still detected. Counts of KT2 alpha and beta sequences scaled linearly with input KT2 cell number over several orders of magnitude. Detection of KT2 sequences showed saturation at very high KT2 spike-in numbers. No side-by-side comparison between this pipeline and other TCR sequencing techniques was included in the study.

The CDR3 goes from the cysteine to the phenylalanine over 14 residues. The only DNA kept is the CDR3, 42 bases in frame from the first base. Trimming costs V 2 bases and J 3 bases, and their ends lie 12 bases apart. CDR1 and CDR2 are drawn from the germline V gene (reference sequence): DFQATT, SNEGSKA. The sequence was collected from a human donor. Sequenced sample: PBMCs spiked with cells of the T cell clone KT2. The V and J genes are TRBV20-1 and TRBJ2-3; a tentative D match to TRBD2 spans 6 bases. The sequence in DNA is TGCAGTGCTAGATCGGGACGGGAGACAGATACGCAGTATTTT. It encodes CSARSGRETDTQYF.